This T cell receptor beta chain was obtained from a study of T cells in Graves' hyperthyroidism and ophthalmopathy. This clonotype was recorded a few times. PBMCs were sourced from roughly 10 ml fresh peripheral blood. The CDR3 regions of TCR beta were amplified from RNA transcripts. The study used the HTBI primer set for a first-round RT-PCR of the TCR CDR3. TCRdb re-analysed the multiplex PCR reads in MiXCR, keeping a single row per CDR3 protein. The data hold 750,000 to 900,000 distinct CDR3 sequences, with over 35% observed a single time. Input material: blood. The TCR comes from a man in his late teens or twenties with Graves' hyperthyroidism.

The CDR3 sequence: CASSYSSGGLGYTF. Written as DNA, the CDR3 is TGTGCCAGCAGTTACTCGTCCGGGGGCCTTGGCTACACCTTC. The chain uses TRBV6-5 and TRBJ1-2; D perhaps matches TRBD1 (6 bases). CDR3 length equals 14 residues. Germline assignment: CDR1 MNHEY and CDR2 SVGAGI. Trimming took off 0 bases at V and 7 bases at J, with 12 bases between the two ends.